The 25 T cell receptor beta chains in this list originate from one sample, sequenced in a study of CD8 T cells in ankylosing spondylitis. General study findings and limits: Among TCR beta sequences, a motif of under 10 highly homologous variants appeared characteristic of ankylosing spondylitis blood.

The antigens these receptors bind are not known. TCRdb reprocessed the 5' RACE reads via MiXCR and lists one record per CDR3 protein. The repertoire holds fewer than 650,000 distinct CDR3 sequences, with 10% to 15% as singletons. The sequencing input was blood, either unsorted or a sorted T cell fraction (not recorded which). These receptors originate from a male donor with ankylosing spondylitis.

The rearrangement joins TRBV9 to TRBJ1-6; tentative D call: TRBD1 (5 bases). The ends were cut back, 0 bases at V and 7 bases at J, with 14 bases in the middle. Germline assignment: CDR1 SGDLS and CDR2 YYNGEE. CDR3 length equals 16 residues. Here the CDR3 DNA reads TGTGCCAGCAGCGTAGTACCAACAGGTCCAAATTCACCCCTCCACTTT. Amino acids: CASSVVPTGPNSPLHF.

The chain links TRBV5-1 to TRBJ1-2; D possibly corresponds to TRBD1 (5 bases). The germline V gene has CDR1 SGHRS and CDR2 YFSETQ. Trimming removed 0 bases from V and 7 bases from J, with 7 bases in between. The length of the CDR3 is 12 residues. CDR3 protein: CASSLEGVGYTF. DNA for the CDR3: TGCGCCAGCAGCTTGGAAGGGGTTGGCTACACCTTC.

This clonotype was seen at least ten times. The chain recombines TRBV14 with TRBJ2-5; 11 bases align to TRBD2. V gave up 5 bases and J gave up 7 bases; unmatched junction bases: 6. CDR1 is SGHDN and CDR2 is FVKESK in the germline V gene. This CDR3 has 14 amino acids. This CDR3 reads CASSSTSGMTTQYF. CDR3 DNA sequence: TGTGCCAGCAGCTCGACTAGCGGGATGACGACCCAGTACTTC.

This chain joins TRBV29-1 and TRBJ2-7; a weak D match, TRBD1 (6 bases). Germline-derived CDR1 and CDR2 are SQVTM and ANQGSEA. This CDR3 spans 14 amino acids. V was trimmed by 4 bases and J by 7 bases, leaving 20 bases between them. The CDR3 sequence is CSVGETGPPREQYF. The CDR3 DNA reads as TGCAGCGTTGGGGAGACAGGTCCGCCACGAGAGCAGTACTTC.

This clonotype appeared a few times. The chain is built from TRBV20-1 and TRBJ2-5; 8 nucleotides align to TRBD2. This CDR3 is 13 amino acids long. The ends lost 3 bases at V and 4 bases at J; junction bases unmatched: 4. Germline values: CDR1 DFQATT, CDR2 SNEGSKA (reference sequence). Here the CDR3 reads CSARSGGRETQYF. The CDR3 nucleotides read TGCAGTGCTAGGTCGGGGGGGCGAGAGACCCAGTACTTC.

This clonotype was counted between two and nine times. The J gene is TRBJ2-1, the V gene TRBV11-3; 9 bases line up with TRBD2. Trimming took 6 bases from V and 8 from J; bases not matched to a gene: 8. The CDR3 totals 14 residues. Germline CDR1 SGHNT, CDR2 YENEEA. CDR3 residues: CASSFSGGRYEQFF. As DNA, the CDR3 is TGTGCCAGCAGTTTTAGCGGGGGACGGTATGAGCAGTTCTTC. The whole variable domain, filled in from reference TRBV11-3 and TRBJ2-1, reads EAGVVQSPRYKIIEKKQPVAFWCNPISGHNTLYWYLQNLGQGPELLIRYENEEAVDDSQLPKDRFSAERLKGVDSTLKIQPAELGDSAVYLCASSFSGGRYEQFFGPGTRLTVL.

The chain combines TRBV5-5 with TRBJ1-4; D is ambiguous. The V gene's germline CDR1 is SGHKS and CDR2 YYEKEE (reference sequence). CDR3 length: 16 residues. The V gene lost 0 bases and the J gene lost 6 bases, with 15 bases spanning the gap. The CDR3 region is CASSLGPSQSDEKLFF. The CDR3 nucleotides are TGTGCCAGCAGCTTGGGTCCGAGTCAGAGTGATGAAAAACTGTTTTTT.

In its sample, this clonotype was seen many times. The chain uses TRBV5-1 and TRBJ2-2, with a tentative D call TRBD2 (6 bases). The CDR3 length is 16 residues. The V gene lost 0 bases and the J gene lost 6 bases, with 15 bases spanning the gap. Germline loops: CDR1 SGHRS, CDR2 YFSETQ. The CDR3 sequence: CASSLAGAERAGELFF. The DNA of the CDR3 is TGCGCCAGCAGCTTGGCCGGGGCGGAGCGGGCCGGGGAGCTGTTTTTT.

The J gene is TRBJ2-4, the V gene TRBV19; 8 bases agree with TRBD2. With V trimmed by 5 bases and J by 6 bases, 6 bases remained unmatched. Germline V lookup: CDR1 LNHDA, CDR2 SQIVND (reference sequence). This CDR3 region has 14 residues. The CDR3 bases are TGTGCCAGTAGTCCCCCGGGAGGGCCAAACATTCAGTACTTC. Translated, it gives CASSPPGGPNIQYF.

This clonotype occurred a few times. The chain carries TRBV29-1 and TRBJ1-1; D uncertain. Germline values: CDR1 SQVTM, CDR2 ANQGSEA. The length of the CDR3 is 13 residues. V lost 1 base and J lost 1, with 7 bases in between. DNA for the CDR3: TGCAGCGTTGAAGCCAGTAAGAACACTGAAGCTTTCTTT. It yields the protein CSVEASKNTEAFF.

The chain combines TRBV18 with TRBJ2-1, with TRBD2 matching over 12 bases. Germline CDR1 is KGHSH and CDR2 is LQKENI. This CDR3 is 16 amino acids long. With V trimmed by 3 bases and J by 6 bases, 6 bases remained unmatched. This CDR3 is CASSPGLAGPANEQFF. The CDR3 DNA follows: TGTGCCAGCTCACCGGGACTAGCGGGCCCCGCCAATGAGCAGTTCTTC.

This clonotype has a handful of counts. The chain employs TRBV12-3 or TRBV12-4 and TRBJ1-2; the match to TRBD1 covers 10 bases. V dropped 7 bases and J dropped 5; count of bases not matched to a gene: 7. The CDR3 sequence is 14 residues long. CDR3 in DNA: TGTGCCAGCACCTTGGGACAGGGGTATTATGGCTACACCTTC. It translates to CASTLGQGYYGYTF.

This clonotype occurred a few times. The chain links TRBV5-1 to TRBJ2-7; 13 positions agree with TRBD2. Losses at the gene ends were 4 bases for V and 0 bases for J; bases not matched to a gene: 7. CDR1 and CDR2 (germline): SGHRS, YFSETQ. CDR3 length equals 17 residues. CDR3 bases: TGCGCCAGCAGCCAGGGACTAGCGGGATCCACCTCCTACGAGCAGTACTTC. This sequence encodes CASSQGLAGSTSYEQYF.

This clonotype was found many times. This rearrangement joins TRBV2 to TRBJ1-2; TRBD1 aligns across 9 bases. Losses at the gene ends were 8 bases for V and 5 bases for J; bases not matched to a gene: 6. The V gene's germline CDR1 is SNHLY and CDR2 FYNNEI. CDR3 size: 13 residues. As DNA, the CDR3 is TGTGCCAGCTCGGACAGGGGAGGATATGGCTACACCTTC. This translates into CASSDRGGYGYTF.

This rearrangement joins TRBV2 to TRBJ1-6; perhaps TRBD1 as D (6 bases). V lost 8 bases to trimming and J lost 0 bases, with 11 bases between them. This CDR3 is 15 amino acids long. Germline assignment: CDR1 SNHLY and CDR2 FYNNEI. The CDR3 loop reads CASGGQSSYNSPLHF. CDR3 in DNA: TGTGCCAGCGGTGGACAGAGCTCCTATAATTCACCCCTCCACTTT.

This clonotype was found many times. The rearrangement uses TRBV20-1 and TRBJ2-5; D unresolved. V lost 0 bases and J 5 bases, leaving 13 bases between the germline ends. The CDR3 consists of 14 residues. The germline gives CDR1 DFQATT, CDR2 SNEGSKA (reference sequence). The CDR3 spells CSARDGVVRETQYF. In DNA form, the CDR3 reads TGCAGTGCTAGAGATGGAGTAGTACGGGAGACCCAGTACTTC.

This clonotype was seen only a few times. This rearrangement joins TRBV5-1 to TRBJ1-6; possibly TRBD1 for D (6 bases). Trimming took 0 bases from V and 10 from J, leaving 11 bases between them. The CDR3 runs 14 residues. The germline V gene has CDR1 SGHRS and CDR2 YFSETQ. CDR3 protein: CASSLENRDSPLHF. The CDR3, as DNA: TGCGCCAGCAGCTTGGAGAACAGGGACTCACCCCTCCACTTT.

The chain couples TRBV5-1 to TRBJ2-6; tentatively, D is TRBD1 (5 bases). V was cut by 4 bases and J by 0 bases, with 20 bases left in between. The germline gives CDR1 SGHRS, CDR2 YFSETQ. The CDR3 runs to 19 residues. CDR3 DNA sequence: TGCGCCAGCAGCCTCGAATTAGCAGGGTTTATCTCTGGGGCCAACGTCCTGACTTTC. This translates into CASSLELAGFISGANVLTF.

The rearrangement joins TRBV10-1 to TRBJ2-1, with unresolved D. Looked up from germline, CDR1 is WNHNN and CDR2 is SYGVQD (reference sequence). There are 14 residues in the CDR3. V was clipped by 3 bases and J by 6 bases, with 12 bases between them. The chain's CDR3 is CASSDPGPRNEQFF. As DNA, the CDR3 is TGCGCCAGCAGTGACCCAGGACCTCGCAATGAGCAGTTCTTC.

This clonotype was seen a handful of times. This chain joins TRBV25-1 and TRBJ2-5; no firm D call. The CDR3 runs to 16 residues. Trimming shortened V by 0 bases and J by 4 bases, and 15 bases separated the two germline ends. The germline V gene encodes CDR1 MGHDK and CDR2 SYGVNS. CDR3 protein: CASSEYSTQDGETQYF. DNA of the CDR3: TGTGCCAGCAGTGAATATAGTACCCAGGACGGAGAGACCCAGTACTTC.

The chain has TRBV18 and TRBJ2-1; 9 bases line up with TRBD2. J gave up 4 bases and V 5 bases, and 9 bases lay outside the gene matches. There are 16 residues in the CDR3. The germline V gene has CDR1 KGHSH and CDR2 LQKENI. CDR3 in amino acids: CASSWLTSGIYNEQFF. CDR3 sequence (DNA): TGTGCCAGCTCATGGCTGACTAGCGGAATTTACAATGAGCAGTTCTTC.

This clonotype was counted ten times or more. V and J are TRBV27 and TRBJ2-3, with 7 bases that match TRBD1. Germline CDR1 and CDR2: MNHEY and SMNVEV (reference sequence). V dropped 3 bases and J dropped 4; count of bases not matched to a gene: 10. The CDR3 is 16 amino acids. The chain's CDR3 is CASSLKGADTSDTQYF. The DNA for the CDR3 is TGTGCCAGCAGTTTGAAGGGGGCCGACACGTCAGATACGCAGTATTTT.

This clonotype has only a few counts. The chain links TRBV27 to TRBJ2-2; TRBD1 agrees at 12 bases. Unmatched junction bases numbered 9, after V lost 7 bases and J lost 12 bases. This CDR3 comprises 14 residues. Per germline, CDR1 MNHEY and CDR2 SMNVEV (reference sequence). The CDR3 sequence: CASTKGTGGAQLFF. The CDR3 DNA sequence: TGTGCCAGCACCAAAGGGACAGGGGGCGCGCAGCTGTTTTTT.

This clonotype has a count of ten or more. The CDR3 region is CSASRDTPYGYTF. CDR3 sequence (DNA): TGCAGTGCTAGCCGGGACACCCCCTATGGCTACACCTTC. V is TRBV20-1 and J is TRBJ1-2; tentative D call: TRBD1 (6 bases). The CDR3 loop spans 13 amino acids. V was cut by 3 bases and J by 4 bases, with 12 bases left in between. Germline CDR1 reads DFQATT; CDR2 reads SNEGSKA (reference sequence).

The chain uses TRBV10-3 and TRBJ2-7; 9 positions agree with TRBD1. The CDR3 is 15 amino acids. Unmatched junction bases numbered 6, after V lost 3 bases and J lost 3 bases. Germline V gene data show CDR1 as ENHRY and CDR2 as SYGVKD. DNA for the CDR3: TGTGCCATCAGTGATGTGGACAGGGGTGGCTACGAGCAGTACTTC. It codes for CAISDVDRGGYEQYF.